One and the same sample provided the 26 T cell receptor beta chains below, sequenced in a study of blood T cell repertoires in COVID-19. Assay: immunoSEQ multiplex PCR; the TCRdb copy retains only in-frame clones and omits some. The sample carries around 84,000 clones, 80% recorded once. The sequenced sample was peripheral blood. The receptors originated from a middle-aged woman with active or convalescent COVID-19.

J is TRBJ2-7 and V is TRBV27, with 9 nucleotides matching TRBD1. This CDR3 contains 14 residues. CDR1 is MNHEY, CDR2 SMNVEV, per germline (reference sequence). J was trimmed by 3 bases and V by 3 bases; bases with no gene match: 3. The DNA for the CDR3 is TGTGCCAGCAGTTTGATGACAGGGGGCTACGAGCAGTACTTC. Translated: CASSLMTGGYEQYF.

The chain carries TRBV19 and TRBJ2-2; 9 positions match TRBD1. CDR1 LNHDA and CDR2 SQIVND come from the germline V gene (reference sequence). This CDR3 has 17 amino acids. The junction had 3 bases not matched to a gene; V was cut back by 0 bases and J by 1 base. The CDR3 protein is CASSIDMGQGNTGELFF. The CDR3 nucleotides read TGTGCCAGTAGTATAGATATGGGACAGGGGAACACCGGGGAGCTGTTTTTT.

The rearrangement links TRBV28 to TRBJ2-7; 8 bases agree with TRBD1. This CDR3 is 14 amino acids long. Germline CDR1 reads MDHEN; CDR2 reads SYDVKM. Trimming cost V 7 bases and J 6 bases; bases outside gene matches: 11. CDR3 coding DNA: TGTGCCAGCACCCGACAGGGGATGGTGGGCGAGCAGTACTTC. Translating gives CASTRQGMVGEQYF.

The chain has TRBV6-2 or TRBV6-3 and TRBJ1-6; no clear D. This CDR3 region has 12 residues. Germline assignment: CDR1 MNHEY and CDR2 SVGEGT. V lost 2 bases to trimming and J lost 10 bases, with 6 bases between them. This chain's CDR3 is CASSYVESPLHF. The CDR3 DNA sequence: TGTGCCAGCAGTTACGTAGAGTCACCCCTCCACTTT.

The V gene is TRBV29-1, the J gene TRBJ2-7; possibly TRBD2 for D (6 bases). Trimming stripped 6 bases from V and 2 bases from J, with 17 bases between. Germline CDR1 and CDR2: SQVTM and ANQGSEA. This CDR3 has 14 amino acids. DNA for the CDR3: TGCAGCGTCCCGTTGGCGGGAAACCCCTACGAGCAGTACTTC. Its translation is CSVPLAGNPYEQYF.

This chain connects TRBV5-4 to TRBJ2-7, with 7 bases that match TRBD2. There are 14 residues in the CDR3. Losses at the gene ends were 2 bases for V and 3 bases for J; bases not matched to a gene: 5. CDR1 SGHNT and CDR2 YYREEE come from the germline V gene (reference sequence). CDR3 residues: CASSFPGGNYEQYF. CDR3 DNA: TGTGCCAGCAGCTTTCCGGGAGGTAACTACGAGCAGTACTTC.

The chain employs TRBV19 and TRBJ1-1, with 9 bases that match TRBD1. The CDR3 has 16 amino acids. Unmatched junction bases numbered 12, after V lost 5 bases and J lost 5 bases. CDR1 and CDR2 (germline): LNHDA, SQIVND (reference sequence). CDR3 DNA sequence: TGTGCCAGTAGTCCCCGGACAGGGGTGCTGAGGACTGAAGCTTTCTTT. Translating it yields CASSPRTGVLRTEAFF.

The J gene is TRBJ2-5, the V gene TRBV19; 10 nucleotides match TRBD1. In germline, CDR1 is LNHDA, CDR2 SQIVND (reference sequence). This CDR3 is built from 14 residues. V dropped 4 bases and J dropped 5; count of bases not matched to a gene: 4. CDR3 region: CASSKGQGLETQYF. The DNA of the CDR3 is TGTGCCAGTAGTAAGGGACAGGGGCTTGAGACCCAGTACTTC.

The chain links TRBV11-1 to TRBJ2-5; 7 bases map to TRBD1. Germline-derived CDR1 and CDR2 are SGHAT and FQDESV (reference sequence). The trim removed 4 bases at V and 2 bases at J, leaving 10 bases unmatched. This CDR3 is built from 16 residues. CDR3 sequence reads: CASSSVQGTAQETQYF. The CDR3 DNA sequence: TGTGCCAGCAGCTCCGTCCAGGGGACAGCTCAAGAGACCCAGTACTTC.

The V gene is TRBV5-1, the J gene TRBJ2-1, with a possible D match to TRBD2 (6 bases). The CDR3 has 15 amino acids. V was clipped by 4 bases and J by 7 bases, with 18 bases between them. Germline V gives CDR1 SGHRS, CDR2 YFSETQ. Here the CDR3 DNA reads TGCGCCAGCAGCCGCGGGACTGCCCTACTAAATGAGCAGTTCTTC. The encoded protein is CASSRGTALLNEQFF.

The gene calls are TRBV9 and TRBJ1-4, with TRBD1 matching over 8 bases. The CDR3 has 15 residues. With V trimmed by 3 bases and J by 6 bases, 7 bases remained unmatched. Germline lookup yields CDR1 SGDLS and CDR2 YYNGEE. The CDR3 nucleotides read TGTGCCAGCAGCGAAGGACAGGGATTCGATGAAAAACTGTTTTTT. Its protein product is CASSEGQGFDEKLFF.

Comment on this clone: The sample holds other DNA sequences that translate to the same CDR3. DNA for the CDR3: TGTGCCAGCAGTTTAGACAGGGTCTACGAGCAGTACTTC. Translation gives CASSLDRVYEQYF. The rearrangement links TRBV12-3 or TRBV12-4 to TRBJ2-7, with a tentative D call TRBD1 (6 bases). This CDR3 is built from 13 residues. V was cut by 1 base and J by 3 bases, with 7 bases left in between.

In this sample, this clone turned up many times. This chain links TRBV6-5 with TRBJ2-7, with 7 bases fitting TRBD1. This CDR3 has 13 residues. Germline V lookup: CDR1 MNHEY, CDR2 SVGAGI. The J segment lost 2 bases and the V segment lost 6 bases, leaving 4 bases of the junction unmatched. In DNA, the CDR3 is TGTGCCAGCAGAGGGGGCAGTACCTACGAGCAGTACTTC. It codes for CASRGGSTYEQYF.

The rearrangement links TRBV18 to TRBJ2-7; 9 nucleotides agree with TRBD1. After removal of 6 bases from V and 7 bases from J, the junction contained 16 bases not matched to a gene. The V gene's germline CDR1 is KGHSH and CDR2 LQKENI. The CDR3 covers 16 residues. The CDR3 loop reads CASSRQAGQGTSEQYF. The CDR3 bases are TGTGCCAGCTCCCGGCAGGCCGGACAGGGGACGAGTGAGCAGTACTTC.

This sequence joins TRBV15 and TRBJ2-1; unclear D gene. CDR1 and CDR2 (germline): LNHNV, YYDKDF (reference sequence). V was cut by 9 bases and J by 5 bases, with 23 bases left in between. The CDR3 is made up of 16 amino acids. Here the CDR3 DNA reads TGTGCCACTACCCCCTGGGCCTTTGGGTTTAACAATGAGCAGTTCTTC. It yields the protein CATTPWAFGFNNEQFF.

The gene calls are TRBV23-1 and TRBJ2-7, with 7 positions matching TRBD1. TRBV23-1 is known as an ORF, though its function is uncertain. The CDR3 is 16 residues long. Losses at the gene ends were 1 base for V and 2 bases for J; bases not matched to a gene: 8. The CDR3 DNA sequence: TGCGCCAGCAGTCAATTCATGACAGGGAGTACCTACGAGCAGTACTTC. Its protein product is CASSQFMTGSTYEQYF.

The genes are TRBV7-9 and TRBJ2-4; no clear D gene. This CDR3 is 14 amino acids long. Germline V gives CDR1 SEHNR, CDR2 FQNEAQ (reference sequence). Trimming took off 5 bases at V and 3 bases at J, with 11 bases between the two ends. CDR3 sequence reads: CASSPNSFKNIQYF. CDR3 sequence (DNA): TGTGCCAGCAGCCCCAACAGCTTCAAAAACATTCAGTACTTC.

This chain uses TRBV7-6 with TRBJ2-3; 7 bases are shared with TRBD2. CDR3 length equals 16 residues. Germline CDR1 is SGHVS and CDR2 is FNYEAQ. The ends lost 2 bases at V and 0 bases at J; junction bases unmatched: 5. The CDR3 DNA reads TGTGCCAGCAGCTTATCTTACGGGGGGAGCACAGATACGCAGTATTTT. It yields the protein CASSLSYGGSTDTQYF.

The V and J genes are TRBV7-3 and TRBJ2-2; D gene unclear. The V gene lost 2 bases and the J gene lost 5 bases, with 6 bases spanning the gap. Germline V CDR1 and CDR2: SGHTA, FQGTGA. This CDR3 has 13 amino acids. DNA of the CDR3: TGTGCCAGCAGCTTACCCCCTACCGGGGAGCTGTTTTTT. This codes for CASSLPPTGELFF.

The CDR3: CASNTGQGPVNQPQHF. CDR3 nucleotides: TGTGCCAGCAACACAGGACAGGGGCCAGTAAATCAGCCCCAGCATTTT. The chain links TRBV6-6 to TRBJ1-5; 9 positions match TRBD1. The CDR3 has 16 residues. The V gene end was trimmed by 7 bases and the J gene end by 4 bases; junction bases not matched to a gene: 11. Germline-derived CDR1 and CDR2 are MNHNY and SVGAGI (reference sequence).

The chain uses TRBV2 and TRBJ2-7; D is perhaps TRBD1 (6 bases). Germline V CDR1 and CDR2: SNHLY, FYNNEI. The V gene lost 4 bases and the J gene lost 1 base, with 14 bases spanning the gap. The CDR3 loop spans 15 amino acids. The CDR3 DNA is TGTGCCAGCAGTGTTACTCTCGGACAGTCCTACGAGCAGTACTTC. Its translation is CASSVTLGQSYEQYF.

The chain recombines TRBV7-8 with TRBJ1-2, with D perhaps TRBD1 (6 bases). Trimming removed 6 bases at V and 14 bases at J, with 25 bases between. There are 14 residues in the CDR3. Germline lookup yields CDR1 SGHVS and CDR2 FQNEAQ. The CDR3, as DNA: TGTGCCAGCAGTCTAACTTCTGGACAGTTGGCCCCTACCTTC. This sequence encodes CASSLTSGQLAPTF. The entire variable domain, with the rest obtained from reference TRBV7-8 and TRBJ1-2, is as follows: GAGVSQSPRYKVAKRGQDVALRCDPISGHVSLFWYQQALGQGPEFLTYFQNEAQLDKSGLPSDRFFAERPEGSVSTLKIQRTQQEDSAVYLCASSLTSGQLAPTFGSGTRLTVV.

The rearrangement joins TRBV18 to TRBJ2-7, with 7 nucleotides matching TRBD2. Germline V gives CDR1 KGHSH, CDR2 LQKENI. V was pared by 4 bases and J by 7 bases, with 16 bases of the junction left unmatched. The CDR3 runs to 16 residues. CDR3 bases: TGTGCCAGCTCACAGGGACTAACCTCCCCTGCCGGGGAGCAGTACTTC. Translating gives CASSQGLTSPAGEQYF.

The chain carries TRBV7-9 and TRBJ1-6; D is undetermined. With 6 bases removed from V and 8 bases from J, the gap between germline ends came to 17 bases. CDR3 size: 15 residues. The V gene's germline CDR1 is SEHNR and CDR2 FQNEAQ (reference sequence). The DNA for the CDR3 is TGTGCCAGCAGTAATCCCGGGATTCATCATTCACCCCTCCACTTT. This translates into CASSNPGIHHSPLHF.

This chain connects TRBV19 to TRBJ2-3; TRBD2 aligns across 9 bases. The CDR3 runs 15 residues. V lost 5 bases, J lost 1 base, and 4 bases stayed unmatched. The germline CDR1 and CDR2 sequences are LNHDA and SQIVND (reference sequence). The CDR3 loop is CASSLLAGGTDTQYF. In DNA form, the CDR3 reads TGTGCCAGTAGTTTGTTAGCGGGAGGCACAGATACGCAGTATTTT. Full variable domain (rest looked up from reference TRBV19 and TRBJ2-3): DGGITQSPKYLFRKEGQNVTLSCEQNLNHDAMYWYRQDPGQGLRLIYYSQIVNDFQKGDIAEGYSVSREKKESFPLTVTSAQKNPTAFYLCASSLLAGGTDTQYFGPGTRLTVL.

This clone has only a few counts. The chain couples TRBV7-8 to TRBJ1-2; no clear D. Germline CDR1 SGHVS, CDR2 FQNEAQ. Trimming took 5 bases from V and 4 from J, leaving 11 bases between them. CDR3 length: 13 amino acids. The CDR3 DNA sequence: TGTGCCAGCAGCCCCCCGGAGGTCTATGGCTACACCTTC. Encoded protein: CASSPPEVYGYTF. The full variable domain, completed using reference TRBV7-8 and TRBJ1-2, is GAGVSQSPRYKVAKRGQDVALRCDPISGHVSLFWYQQALGQGPEFLTYFQNEAQLDKSGLPSDRFFAERPEGSVSTLKIQRTQQEDSAVYLCASSPPEVYGYTFGSGTRLTVV.